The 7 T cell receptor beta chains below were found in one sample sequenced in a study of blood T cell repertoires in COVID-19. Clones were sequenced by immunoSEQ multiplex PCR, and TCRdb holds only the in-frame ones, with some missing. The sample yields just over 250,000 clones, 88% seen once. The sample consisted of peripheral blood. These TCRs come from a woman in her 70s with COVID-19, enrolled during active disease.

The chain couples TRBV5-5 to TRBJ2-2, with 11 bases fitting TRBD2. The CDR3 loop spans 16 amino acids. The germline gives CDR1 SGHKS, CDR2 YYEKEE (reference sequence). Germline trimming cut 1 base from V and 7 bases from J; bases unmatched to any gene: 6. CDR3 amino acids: CASSLSTSGSNGELFF. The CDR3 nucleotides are TGTGCCAGCAGCTTGAGCACTAGCGGGAGTAACGGGGAGCTGTTTTTT.

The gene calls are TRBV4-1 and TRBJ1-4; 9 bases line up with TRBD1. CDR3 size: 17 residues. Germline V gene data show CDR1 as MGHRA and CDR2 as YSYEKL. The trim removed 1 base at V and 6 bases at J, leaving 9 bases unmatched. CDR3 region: CASSQGFNRDRDEKLFF. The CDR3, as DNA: TGCGCCAGCAGCCAAGGTTTTAACCGGGACAGGGATGAAAAACTGTTTTTT.

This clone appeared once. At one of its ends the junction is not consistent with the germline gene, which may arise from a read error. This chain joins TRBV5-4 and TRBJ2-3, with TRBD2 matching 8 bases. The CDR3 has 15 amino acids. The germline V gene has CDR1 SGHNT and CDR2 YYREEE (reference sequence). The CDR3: CASSLGTSATDTQYF. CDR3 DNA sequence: TGTGCCAGCAGTTTGGGGACTAGTGCTACAGATACGCAGTATTTT.

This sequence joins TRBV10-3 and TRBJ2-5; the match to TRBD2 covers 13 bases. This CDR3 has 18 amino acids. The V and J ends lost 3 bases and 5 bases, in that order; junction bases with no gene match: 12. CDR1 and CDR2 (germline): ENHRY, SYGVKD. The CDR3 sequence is CAISDAGLAGLSGETQYF. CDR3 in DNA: TGTGCCATCAGTGATGCGGGACTAGCGGGGCTGAGTGGGGAGACCCAGTACTTC.

The CDR3 loop reads CASRATGTNYGYTF. CDR3 nucleotide sequence: TGTGCCAGTAGGGCGACAGGAACTAACTATGGCTACACCTTC. This chain connects TRBV19 to TRBJ1-2; tentatively, D is TRBD1 (6 bases). Germline CDR1 reads LNHDA; CDR2 reads SQIVND (reference sequence). The CDR3 extends over 14 amino acids. Trimming shortened V by 6 bases and J by 0 bases, and 11 bases separated the two germline ends. The entire variable domain, with the rest obtained from reference TRBV19 and TRBJ1-2, is as follows: DGGITQSPKYLFRKEGQNVTLSCEQNLNHDAMYWYRQDPGQGLRLIYYSQIVNDFQKGDIAEGYSVSREKKESFPLTVTSAQKNPTAFYLCASRATGTNYGYTFGSGTRLTVV.

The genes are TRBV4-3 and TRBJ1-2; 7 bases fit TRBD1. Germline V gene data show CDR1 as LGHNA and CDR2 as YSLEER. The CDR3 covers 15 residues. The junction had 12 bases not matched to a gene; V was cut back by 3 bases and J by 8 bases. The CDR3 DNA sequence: TGCGCCAGCAGCCAGAGACCCCAGGGGGTCGGCGGCTACACCTTC. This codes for CASSQRPQGVGGYTF.

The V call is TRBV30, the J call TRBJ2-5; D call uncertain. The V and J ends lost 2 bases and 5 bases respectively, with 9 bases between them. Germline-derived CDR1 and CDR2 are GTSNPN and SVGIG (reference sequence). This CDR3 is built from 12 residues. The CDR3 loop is CAWSPRLETQYF. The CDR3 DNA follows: TGTGCCTGGAGTCCCCGTTTGGAGACCCAGTACTTC.